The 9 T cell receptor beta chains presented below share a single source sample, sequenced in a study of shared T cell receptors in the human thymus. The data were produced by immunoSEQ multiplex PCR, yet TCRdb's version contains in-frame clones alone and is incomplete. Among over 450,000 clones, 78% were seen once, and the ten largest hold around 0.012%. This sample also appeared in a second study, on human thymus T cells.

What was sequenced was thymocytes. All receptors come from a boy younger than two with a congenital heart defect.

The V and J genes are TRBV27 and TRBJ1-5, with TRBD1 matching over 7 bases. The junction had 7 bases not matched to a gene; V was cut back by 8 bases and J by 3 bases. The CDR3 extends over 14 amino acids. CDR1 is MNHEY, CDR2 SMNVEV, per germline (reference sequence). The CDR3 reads CASGEDRTNQPQHF. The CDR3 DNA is TGTGCCAGCGGGGAGGACAGGACCAATCAGCCCCAGCATTTT.

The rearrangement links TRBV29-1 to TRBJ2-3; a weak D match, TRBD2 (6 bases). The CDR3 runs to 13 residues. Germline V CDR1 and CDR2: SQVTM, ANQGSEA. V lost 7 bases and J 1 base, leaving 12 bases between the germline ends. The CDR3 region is CSDRGFRTDTQYF. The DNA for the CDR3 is TGCAGCGACCGGGGGTTTCGCACAGATACGCAGTATTTT.

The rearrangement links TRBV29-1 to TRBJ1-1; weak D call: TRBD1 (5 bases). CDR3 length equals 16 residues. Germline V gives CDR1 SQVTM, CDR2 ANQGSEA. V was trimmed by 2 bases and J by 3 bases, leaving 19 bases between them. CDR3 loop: CSVEPPSGGGDTEAFF. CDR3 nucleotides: TGCAGCGTTGAACCACCCTCGGGTGGGGGGGACACTGAAGCTTTCTTT.

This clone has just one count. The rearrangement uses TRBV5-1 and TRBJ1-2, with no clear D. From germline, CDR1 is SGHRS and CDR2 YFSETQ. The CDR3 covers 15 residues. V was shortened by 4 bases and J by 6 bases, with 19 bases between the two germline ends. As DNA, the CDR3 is TGCGCCAGCAGCCCACGGCGGGGTCCACGGGATGGCTACACCTTC. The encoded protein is CASSPRRGPRDGYTF.

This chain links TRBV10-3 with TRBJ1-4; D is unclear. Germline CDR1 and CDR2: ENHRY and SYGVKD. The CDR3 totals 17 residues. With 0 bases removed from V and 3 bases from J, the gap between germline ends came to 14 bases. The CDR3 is CAISESVRDGANEKLFF. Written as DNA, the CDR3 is TGTGCCATCAGTGAGTCGGTGAGGGATGGGGCTAATGAAAAACTGTTTTTT.

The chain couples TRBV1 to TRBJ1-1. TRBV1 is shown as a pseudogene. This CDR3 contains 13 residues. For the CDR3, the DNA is TGCACCAGCAGCCAACATGGGAGCACTGAAGCTTTCTTT. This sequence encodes CTSSQHGSTEAFF.

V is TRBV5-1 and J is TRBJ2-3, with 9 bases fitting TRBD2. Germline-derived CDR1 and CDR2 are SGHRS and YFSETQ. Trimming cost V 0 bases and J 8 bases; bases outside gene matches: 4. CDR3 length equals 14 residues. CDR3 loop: CASSLALAGRTQYF. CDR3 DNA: TGCGCCAGCAGCTTGGCCCTAGCGGGGCGTACGCAGTATTTT.

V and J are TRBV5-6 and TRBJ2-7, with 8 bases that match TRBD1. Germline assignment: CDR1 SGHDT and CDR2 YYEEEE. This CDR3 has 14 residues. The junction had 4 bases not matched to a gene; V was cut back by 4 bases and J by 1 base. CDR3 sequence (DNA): TGTGCCAGCAGCAGGGGACAGGAGTCCTACGAGCAGTACTTC. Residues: CASSRGQESYEQYF.

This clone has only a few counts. In DNA, the CDR3 is TGTGCCACCAGCAGAGATCTAGCCCACACAGATACGCAGTATTTT. It yields the protein CATSRDLAHTDTQYF. The J gene is TRBJ2-3, the V gene TRBV15; maybe TRBD2 (5 bases). V shed 0 bases and J shed 2 bases, with 9 bases lying between them. CDR3 length: 15 residues. Germline V gene lookup returns CDR1 LNHNV and CDR2 YYDKDF (reference sequence).